This TCR beta chain derives from a study of control samples from healthy donors and cancer patients. Sequencing was performed with immunoSEQ multiplex PCR; in TCRdb, only in-frame clones are kept and a portion is missing. Here the sample spans about 130,000 clones, approximately 90% being singletons. Germline-derived CDR1 and CDR2 are SGHAT and FQNNGV. There are 17 residues in the CDR3. Trimming pared 4 bases from V and 2 bases from J, leaving 19 bases between. Specimen: blood. This chain joins TRBV11-2 and TRBJ2-3, with a weak D call TRBD2 (6 bases). This receptor was taken from a woman aged 50 to 60 in good health. The CDR3 loop is CASSWGGGFVNTDTQYF. CDR3 in DNA: TGTGCCAGCAGCTGGGGAGGTGGTTTTGTAAACACAGATACGCAGTATTTT.